The source of this TCR beta chain is a study of cytomegalovirus exposure and HLA in healthy donors. General study results and limits: TCR sequences were mostly rare, though some public TCRs occurred in many donors.

Germline V CDR1 and CDR2: MDHEN, SYDVKM. V gave up 8 bases and J gave up 3 bases, with 7 bases separating them. CDR3 length: 11 amino acids. Concerning this clone itself: Antigen unknown.

Primers: 60 Vbeta forward and 13 Jbeta reverse. Method: immunoSEQ multiplex PCR; TCRdb's copy keeps in-frame clones and lacks some. The sample has about 160,000 clones, about four fifths seen once. Source material: PBMCs. The clonotype originates from a man aged 50 to 59 in good health and CMV-seropositive. V gene TRBV28 combines with J gene TRBJ1-2, with D perhaps matching TRBD1 (6 bases). The CDR3 reads CASGGDYGYTF. The CDR3 DNA is TGTGCCAGCGGGGGCGACTATGGCTACACCTTC.